Below, 10 T cell receptor beta chains from the same sample are listed, as sequenced in a study of blood T cell repertoires in COVID-19. The assay was immunoSEQ multiplex PCR, and TCRdb's table has in-frame clones only and misses some. The sample has some 45,000 clones, around 80% seen once. The sequenced sample consisted of peripheral blood. These receptors all come from a man in his 70s with acute or convalescent COVID-19.

This clone turned up a few times. The genes are TRBV6-5 and TRBJ1-2; 8 nucleotides agree with TRBD1. The germline gives CDR1 MNHEY, CDR2 SVGAGI. The CDR3 extends over 13 amino acids. V gave up 7 bases and J gave up 5 bases; unmatched junction bases: 6. The CDR3 DNA reads TGTGCCAGCACGGGACAGGTCTCTTATGGCTACACCTTC. Amino acid sequence: CASTGQVSYGYTF.

The J gene is TRBJ1-1, the V gene TRBV5-1, with 10 bases lining up with TRBD1. Germline assignment: CDR1 SGHRS and CDR2 YFSETQ. V lost 0 bases to trimming and J lost 6 bases; unmatched junction nucleotides: 8. This CDR3 region has 16 residues. CDR3 in DNA: TGCGCCAGCAGCTTGGGACAGGGGGCGTCGGGGGCTGAAGCTTTCTTT. Translation gives CASSLGQGASGAEAFF.

This clone came up a few times. The rearrangement uses TRBV6-6 and TRBJ1-1; 7 nucleotides line up with TRBD1. The germline CDR1 and CDR2 sequences are MNHNY and SVGAGI (reference sequence). The ends lost 7 bases at V and 0 bases at J; junction bases unmatched: 5. The CDR3 consists of 14 residues. The CDR3 DNA follows: TGTGCCAGCACCCCGACAGGGATGAACACTGAAGCTTTCTTT. Its translation: CASTPTGMNTEAFF.

This clone came up a few times. The rearrangement uses TRBV6-5 and TRBJ1-2, with D possibly matching TRBD1 (5 bases). Per germline, CDR1 MNHEY and CDR2 SVGAGI. Trimming removed 0 bases at V and 8 bases at J, with 16 bases between. The CDR3 contains 15 residues. Here the CDR3 reads CASSYSINGGRGYTF. The CDR3 DNA reads as TGTGCCAGCAGTTACTCGATAAACGGGGGTAGGGGCTACACCTTC.

The chain joins TRBV18 to TRBJ2-3, with D possibly matching TRBD2 (6 bases). This CDR3 contains 15 residues. V lost 5 bases to trimming and J lost 3 bases, with 15 bases between them. The V gene's germline CDR1 is KGHSH and CDR2 LQKENI. The CDR3 DNA reads TGTGCCAGCTCATACGGGGCGGGGCGGACAGATACGCAGTATTTT. Amino acids: CASSYGAGRTDTQYF.

The chain joins TRBV27 to TRBJ2-3; D remains unclear. V dropped 5 bases and J dropped 0 bases, with 12 bases sitting between them. The V gene's germline CDR1 is MNHEY and CDR2 SMNVEV (reference sequence). The CDR3 is 15 residues long. CDR3 in amino acids: CASSNGGHSTDTQYF. The CDR3 nucleotides are TGTGCCAGCAGTAACGGCGGCCACAGCACAGATACGCAGTATTTT.

The chain is built from TRBV5-5 and TRBJ1-6, with D possibly matching TRBD1 (5 bases). Germline-derived CDR1 and CDR2 are SGHKS and YYEKEE (reference sequence). The ends were cut back, 4 bases at V and 11 bases at J, with 10 bases in the middle. The CDR3 contains 12 residues. The CDR3 DNA reads as TGTGCCAGCAGCCGGGGGAGTCCACCCCTCCACTTT. Its protein is CASSRGSPPLHF.

The genes are TRBV6-4 and TRBJ2-4, with 8 bases that match TRBD2. CDR1 and CDR2 from the germline V gene are MRHNA and SNTAGT. Germline trimming cut 6 bases from V and 3 bases from J; bases unmatched to any gene: 19. The CDR3 spans 19 residues. Here the CDR3 reads CASRYEAGGPYCGKNIQYF. In DNA form, the CDR3 reads TGTGCCAGCAGGTACGAGGCGGGGGGCCCCTATTGTGGCAAAAACATTCAGTACTTC.

The chain is built from TRBV5-1 and TRBJ2-6, with 7 bases aligning to TRBD1. Germline CDR1 and CDR2: SGHRS and YFSETQ. The CDR3 runs 19 residues. J lost 2 bases, V lost 0 bases, and 11 bases had no gene match. The DNA for the CDR3 is TGCGCCAGCAGCTTGGGACAGGGATTCCTAGGGCCTGGGGCCAACGTCCTGACTTTC. Residues: CASSLGQGFLGPGANVLTF.

The genes are TRBV6-5 and TRBJ2-7, with 9 bases aligning to TRBD1. Trimming took 7 bases from V and 6 from J; bases not matched to a gene: 4. CDR3 size: 12 residues. Germline assignment: CDR1 MNHEY and CDR2 SVGAGI. The CDR3 spells CASKTGGSEQYF. CDR3 nucleotides: TGTGCCAGCAAAACAGGGGGCTCCGAGCAGTACTTC.